A selection of T cell receptor beta chains follows, all from one sample in a study of cytomegalovirus exposure and HLA in healthy donors. Produced via immunoSEQ multiplex PCR; TCRdb's table is partial and in-frame only. The profile shows about 140,000 clones, nearly 90% of them singletons. Material for sequencing was PBMCs. The receptors were gathered from a woman aged 35 to 49 in good health and CMV-seronegative. Both conserved end residues are part of each CDR3.

v_gene	j_gene	CDR3aa
TRBV18	TRBJ2-5	CASSPAAAETQYF
TRBV30	TRBJ1-2	CAWLFQGDYGYTF
TRBV6-5	TRBJ2-2	CASRRQGPGELFF
TRBV9	TRBJ2-1	CASSVVDSYNEQFF
TRBV7-3	TRBJ2-1	CASSARGDSEQFF
TRBV11-3	TRBJ2-3	CASSLSSGYIPSTDTQYF
TRBV5-1	.	CASSLGAGAPPYEQYF
TRBV6-4	TRBJ1-1	CASSEQGGTEAFF
TRBV6-5	TRBJ2-7	CASSYSRGPYEQYF
TRBV28	TRBJ1-5	CASRDRAYNQPQHF
TRBV2	TRBJ2-1	CASSAMLAGVSQQFF
TRBV4-2	TRBJ2-1	CASSLGPGLAGRSSYNEQFF
TRBV9	TRBJ2-7	CASSVVGAGEQYF
TRBV5-1	TRBJ1-2	CASSSEQGGVGYTF